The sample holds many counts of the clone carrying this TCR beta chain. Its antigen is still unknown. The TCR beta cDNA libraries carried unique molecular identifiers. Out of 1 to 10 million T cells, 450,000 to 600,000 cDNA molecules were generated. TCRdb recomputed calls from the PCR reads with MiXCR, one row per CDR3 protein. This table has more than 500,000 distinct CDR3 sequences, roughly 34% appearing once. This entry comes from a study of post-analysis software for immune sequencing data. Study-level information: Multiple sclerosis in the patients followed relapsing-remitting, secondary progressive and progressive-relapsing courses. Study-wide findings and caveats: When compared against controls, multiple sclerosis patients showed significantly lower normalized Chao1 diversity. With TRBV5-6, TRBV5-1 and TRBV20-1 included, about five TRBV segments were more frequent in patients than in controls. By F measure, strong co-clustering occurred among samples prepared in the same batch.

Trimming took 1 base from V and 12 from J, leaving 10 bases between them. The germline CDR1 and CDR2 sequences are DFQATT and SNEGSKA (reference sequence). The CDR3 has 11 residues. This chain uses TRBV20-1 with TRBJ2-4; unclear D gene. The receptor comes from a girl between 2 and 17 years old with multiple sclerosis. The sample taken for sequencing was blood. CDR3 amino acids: CSARAVVNQYF. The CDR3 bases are TGCAGTGCTAGAGCTGTAGTGAATCAGTACTTC.